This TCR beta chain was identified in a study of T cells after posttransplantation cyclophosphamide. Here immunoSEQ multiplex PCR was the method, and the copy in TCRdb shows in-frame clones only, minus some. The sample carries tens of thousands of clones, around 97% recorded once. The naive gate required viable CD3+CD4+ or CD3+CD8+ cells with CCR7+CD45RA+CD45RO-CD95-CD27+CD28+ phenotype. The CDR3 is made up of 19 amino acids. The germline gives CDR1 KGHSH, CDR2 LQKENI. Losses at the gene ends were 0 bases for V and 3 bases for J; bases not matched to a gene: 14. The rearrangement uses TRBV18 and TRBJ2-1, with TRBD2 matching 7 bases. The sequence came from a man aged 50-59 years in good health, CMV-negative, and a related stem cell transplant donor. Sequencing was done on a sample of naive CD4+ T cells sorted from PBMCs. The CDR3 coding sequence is TGTGCCAGCTCACCACCAGGAACCGGCGCGGGAGTAAGCTACAATGAGCAGTTCTTC. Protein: CASSPPGTGAGVSYNEQFF.